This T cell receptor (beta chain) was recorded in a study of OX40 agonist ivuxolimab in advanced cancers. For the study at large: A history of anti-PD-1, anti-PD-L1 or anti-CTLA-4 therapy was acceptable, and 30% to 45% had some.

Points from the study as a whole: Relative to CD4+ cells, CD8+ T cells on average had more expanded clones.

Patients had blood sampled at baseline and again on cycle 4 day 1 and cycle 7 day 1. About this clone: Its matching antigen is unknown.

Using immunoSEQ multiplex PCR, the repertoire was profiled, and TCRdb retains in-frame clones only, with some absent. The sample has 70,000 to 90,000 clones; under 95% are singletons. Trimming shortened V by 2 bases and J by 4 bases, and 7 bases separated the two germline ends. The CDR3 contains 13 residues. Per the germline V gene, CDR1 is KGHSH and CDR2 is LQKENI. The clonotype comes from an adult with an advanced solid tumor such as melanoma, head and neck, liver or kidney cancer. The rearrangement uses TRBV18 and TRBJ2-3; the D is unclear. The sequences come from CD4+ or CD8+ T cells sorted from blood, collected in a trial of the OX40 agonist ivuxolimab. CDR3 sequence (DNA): TGTGCCAGCTCACCAGGCGGCGCAGATACGCAGTATTTT. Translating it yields CASSPGGADTQYF.